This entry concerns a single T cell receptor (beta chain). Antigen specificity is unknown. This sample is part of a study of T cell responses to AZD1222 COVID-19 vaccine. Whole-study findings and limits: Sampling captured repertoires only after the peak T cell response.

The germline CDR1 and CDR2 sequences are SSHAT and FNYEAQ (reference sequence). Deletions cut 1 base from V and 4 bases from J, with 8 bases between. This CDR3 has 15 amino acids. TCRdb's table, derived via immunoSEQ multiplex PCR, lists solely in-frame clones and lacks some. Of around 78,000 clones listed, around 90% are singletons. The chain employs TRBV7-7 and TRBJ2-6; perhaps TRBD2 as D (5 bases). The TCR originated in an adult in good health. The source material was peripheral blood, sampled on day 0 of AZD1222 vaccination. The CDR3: CASSLGGSGANVLTF. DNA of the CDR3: TGTGCCAGCAGCTTAGGAGGGTCCGGGGCCAACGTCCTGACTTTC.